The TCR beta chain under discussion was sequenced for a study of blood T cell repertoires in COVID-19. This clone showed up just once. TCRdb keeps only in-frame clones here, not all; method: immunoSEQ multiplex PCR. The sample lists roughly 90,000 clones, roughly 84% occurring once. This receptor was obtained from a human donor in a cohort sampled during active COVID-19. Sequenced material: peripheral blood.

In nucleotides, the CDR3 is TGCGCCAGCAGCTTGGGGTCGGGACAGGGAGACTCTGGAAACACCATATATTTT. Protein sequence: CASSLGSGQGDSGNTIYF. This chain joins TRBV5-1 and TRBJ1-3; 9 bases are shared with TRBD1. Germline CDR1 and CDR2: SGHRS and YFSETQ. With V trimmed by 0 bases and J by 0 bases, 7 bases remained unmatched. The length of the CDR3 is 18 residues.